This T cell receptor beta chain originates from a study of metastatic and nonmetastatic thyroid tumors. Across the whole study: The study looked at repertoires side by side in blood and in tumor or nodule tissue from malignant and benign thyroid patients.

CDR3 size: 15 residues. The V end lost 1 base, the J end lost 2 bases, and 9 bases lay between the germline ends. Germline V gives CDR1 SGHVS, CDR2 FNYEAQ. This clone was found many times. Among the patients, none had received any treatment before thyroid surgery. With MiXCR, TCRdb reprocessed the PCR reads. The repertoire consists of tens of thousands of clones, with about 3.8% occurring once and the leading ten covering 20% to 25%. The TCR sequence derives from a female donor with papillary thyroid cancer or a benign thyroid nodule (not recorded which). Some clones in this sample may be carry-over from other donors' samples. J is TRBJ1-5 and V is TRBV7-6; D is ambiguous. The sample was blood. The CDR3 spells CASSLGVGGNQPQHF. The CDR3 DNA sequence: TGTGCCAGCAGCTTAGGGGTTGGGGGCAATCAGCCCCAGCATTTT.